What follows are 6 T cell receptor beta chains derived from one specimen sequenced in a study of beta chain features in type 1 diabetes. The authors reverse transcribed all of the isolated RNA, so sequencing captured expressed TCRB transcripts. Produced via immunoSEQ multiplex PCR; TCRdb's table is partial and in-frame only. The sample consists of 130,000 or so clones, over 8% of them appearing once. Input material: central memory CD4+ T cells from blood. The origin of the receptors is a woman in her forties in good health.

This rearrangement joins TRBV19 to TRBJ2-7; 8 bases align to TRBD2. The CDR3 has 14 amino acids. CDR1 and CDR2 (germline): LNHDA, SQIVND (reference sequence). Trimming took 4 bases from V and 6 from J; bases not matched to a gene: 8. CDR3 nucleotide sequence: TGTGCCAGTAGTAGAAGGTCAGGGACTAGCGAGCAGTACTTC. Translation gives CASSRRSGTSEQYF. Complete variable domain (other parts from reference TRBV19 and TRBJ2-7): DGGITQSPKYLFRKEGQNVTLSCEQNLNHDAMYWYRQDPGQGLRLIYYSQIVNDFQKGDIAEGYSVSREKKESFPLTVTSAQKNPTAFYLCASSRRSGTSEQYFGPGTRLTVT.

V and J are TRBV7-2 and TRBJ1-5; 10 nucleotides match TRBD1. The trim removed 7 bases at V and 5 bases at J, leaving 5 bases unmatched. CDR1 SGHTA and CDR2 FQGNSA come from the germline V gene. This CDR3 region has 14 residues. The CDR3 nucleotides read TGTGCCAGCACCCGAGGACAGGGGGATCAGCCCCAGCATTTT. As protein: CASTRGQGDQPQHF.

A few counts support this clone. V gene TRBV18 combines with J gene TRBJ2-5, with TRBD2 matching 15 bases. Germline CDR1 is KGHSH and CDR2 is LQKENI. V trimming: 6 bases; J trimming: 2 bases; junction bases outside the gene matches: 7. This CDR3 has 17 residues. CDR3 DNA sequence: TGTGCCAGCTCCCCCCTGGGACTAGCGGGGGGTCAAGAGACCCAGTACTTC. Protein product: CASSPLGLAGGQETQYF. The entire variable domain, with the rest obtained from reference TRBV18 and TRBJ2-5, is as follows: NAGVMQNPRHLVRRRGQEARLRCSPMKGHSHVYWYRQLPEEGLKFMVYLQKENIIDESGMPKERFSAEFPKEGPSILRIQQVVRGDSAAYFCASSPLGLAGGQETQYFGPGTRLLVL.

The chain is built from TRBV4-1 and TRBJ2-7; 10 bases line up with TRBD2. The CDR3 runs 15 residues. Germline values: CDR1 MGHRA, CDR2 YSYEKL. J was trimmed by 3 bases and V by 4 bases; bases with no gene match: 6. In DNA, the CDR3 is TGCGCCAGCAGCCTAGCGGGGGGCGCTAACTACGAGCAGTACTTC. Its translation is CASSLAGGANYEQYF.

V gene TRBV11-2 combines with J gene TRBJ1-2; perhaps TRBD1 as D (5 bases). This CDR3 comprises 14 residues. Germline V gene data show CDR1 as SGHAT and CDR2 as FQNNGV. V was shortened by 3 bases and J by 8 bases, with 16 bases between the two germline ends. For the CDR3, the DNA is TGTGCCAGCAGCTTGGACACTGAAGTAAGCGGCTACACCTTC. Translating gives CASSLDTEVSGYTF.

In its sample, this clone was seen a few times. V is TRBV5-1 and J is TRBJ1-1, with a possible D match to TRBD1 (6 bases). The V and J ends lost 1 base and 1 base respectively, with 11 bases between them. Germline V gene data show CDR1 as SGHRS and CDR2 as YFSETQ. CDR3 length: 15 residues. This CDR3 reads CASSLQSQGNTEAFF. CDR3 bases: TGCGCCAGCAGCTTGCAATCACAGGGGAACACTGAAGCTTTCTTT.